Reported below is one T cell receptor beta chain. This sample was taken from a study of blood T cells in healthy people across ages. Through a sample-barcoded 5' primer and a J-beta primer mix, a second PCR was run for roughly 6 to 11 cycles. Researchers report that a template-switch adaptor with 12 random nucleotides tagged each cDNA molecule. There were at least 2.5 million CDR3-containing paired-end reads obtained from each sample. Via MiXCR, TCRdb re-called the 5' RACE reads, giving one row per CDR3 protein. The sample contains over a million distinct CDR3 sequences, roughly a quarter of which appear only once. The germline V gene has CDR1 LNHDA and CDR2 SQIVND (reference sequence). V dropped 7 bases and J dropped 10; count of bases not matched to a gene: 3. The CDR3 consists of 12 residues. The same data also went into a second study, on T cells of mothers and their children. That paper adds: Per mother, over 9 million TCR beta CDR3 reads were obtained; per child, about 3 million.

Sequencing used blood. The rearrangement joins TRBV19 to TRBJ1-6; TRBD1 agrees at 8 bases. This clonotype was sampled from a girl aged 2 to 9 in good health. The CDR3 bases are TGTGCCAGTAAACAGGGGGTATCACCCCTCCACTTT. Translated, it gives CASKQGVSPLHF. Full variable domain (outside the CDR3, taken from reference TRBV19 and TRBJ1-6): DGGITQSPKYLFRKEGQNVTLSCEQNLNHDAMYWYRQDPGQGLRLIYYSQIVNDFQKGDIAEGYSVSREKKESFPLTVTSAQKNPTAFYLCASKQGVSPLHFGNGTRLTVT.